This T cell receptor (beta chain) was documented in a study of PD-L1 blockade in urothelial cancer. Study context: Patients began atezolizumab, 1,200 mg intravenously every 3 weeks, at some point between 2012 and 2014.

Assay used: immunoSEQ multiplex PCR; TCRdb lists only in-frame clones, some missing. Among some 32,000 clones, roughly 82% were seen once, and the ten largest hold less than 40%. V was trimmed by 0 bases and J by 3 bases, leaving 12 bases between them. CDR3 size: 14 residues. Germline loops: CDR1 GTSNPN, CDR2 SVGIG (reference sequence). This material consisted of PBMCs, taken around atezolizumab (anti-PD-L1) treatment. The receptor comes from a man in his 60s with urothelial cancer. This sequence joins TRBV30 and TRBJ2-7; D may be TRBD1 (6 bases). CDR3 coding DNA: TGTGCCTGGAGTGTATGGGGGCAGTACTACGAGCAGTACTTC. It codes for CAWSVWGQYYEQYF.